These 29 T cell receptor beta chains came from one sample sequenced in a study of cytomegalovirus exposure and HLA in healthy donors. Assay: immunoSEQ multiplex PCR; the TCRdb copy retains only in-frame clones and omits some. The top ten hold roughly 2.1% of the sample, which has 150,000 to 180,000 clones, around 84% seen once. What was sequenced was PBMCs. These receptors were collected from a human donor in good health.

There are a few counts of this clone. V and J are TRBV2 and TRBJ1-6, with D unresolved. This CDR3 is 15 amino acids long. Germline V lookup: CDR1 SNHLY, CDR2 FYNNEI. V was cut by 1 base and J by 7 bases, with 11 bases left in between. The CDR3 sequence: CASSEGWLKNSPLHF. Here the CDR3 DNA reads TGTGCCAGCAGTGAAGGCTGGCTCAAGAATTCACCCCTCCACTTT. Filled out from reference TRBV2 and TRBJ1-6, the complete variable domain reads EPEVTQTPSHQVTQMGQEVILRCVPISNHLYFYWYRQILGQKVEFLVSFYNNEISEKSEIFDDQFSVERPDGSNFTLKIRSTKLEDSAMYFCASSEGWLKNSPLHFGNGTRLTVT.

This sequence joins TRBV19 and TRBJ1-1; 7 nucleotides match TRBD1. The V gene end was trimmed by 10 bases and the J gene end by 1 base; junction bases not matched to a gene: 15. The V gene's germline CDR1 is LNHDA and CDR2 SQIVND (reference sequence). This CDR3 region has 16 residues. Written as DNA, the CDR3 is TGTGCCACCAGAGCTACAGGGGCCCGGGGGAACACTGAAGCTTTCTTT. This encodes CATRATGARGNTEAFF.

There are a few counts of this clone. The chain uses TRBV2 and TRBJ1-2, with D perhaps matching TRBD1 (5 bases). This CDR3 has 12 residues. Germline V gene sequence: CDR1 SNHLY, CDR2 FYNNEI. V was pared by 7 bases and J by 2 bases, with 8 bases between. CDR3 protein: CASIKGNYGYTF. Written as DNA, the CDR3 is TGTGCCAGCATAAAGGGGAACTATGGCTACACCTTC.

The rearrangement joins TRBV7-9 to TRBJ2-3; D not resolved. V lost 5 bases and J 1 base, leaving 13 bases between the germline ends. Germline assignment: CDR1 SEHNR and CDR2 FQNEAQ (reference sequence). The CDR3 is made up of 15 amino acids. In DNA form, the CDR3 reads TGTGCCAGCAGCCTCCGGAGTGGAGGCACAGATACGCAGTATTTT. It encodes CASSLRSGGTDTQYF.

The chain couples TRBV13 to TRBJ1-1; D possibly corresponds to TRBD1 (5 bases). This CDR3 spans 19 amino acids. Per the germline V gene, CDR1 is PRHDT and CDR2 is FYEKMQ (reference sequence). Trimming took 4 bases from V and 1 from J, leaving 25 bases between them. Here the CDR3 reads CASSSVYPSPRGQNTEAFF. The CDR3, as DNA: TGTGCCAGCAGCTCGGTTTACCCAAGCCCGAGAGGACAGAACACTGAAGCTTTCTTT.

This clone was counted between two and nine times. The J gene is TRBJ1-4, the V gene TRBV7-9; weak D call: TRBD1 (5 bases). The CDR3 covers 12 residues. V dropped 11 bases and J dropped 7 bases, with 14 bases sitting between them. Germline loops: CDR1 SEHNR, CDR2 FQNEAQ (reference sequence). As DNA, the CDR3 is TGTGCCGTCCCGGGACTAGCTGAAAAACTGTTTTTT. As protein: CAVPGLAEKLFF.

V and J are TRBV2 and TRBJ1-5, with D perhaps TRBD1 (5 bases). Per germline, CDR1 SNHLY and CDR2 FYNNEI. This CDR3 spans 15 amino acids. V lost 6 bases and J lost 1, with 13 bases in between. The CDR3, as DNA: TGTGCCAGCAGGTGGAGGGGCGAGAGCAATCAGCCCCAGCATTTT. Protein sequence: CASRWRGESNQPQHF. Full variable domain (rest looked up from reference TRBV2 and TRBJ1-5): EPEVTQTPSHQVTQMGQEVILRCVPISNHLYFYWYRQILGQKVEFLVSFYNNEISEKSEIFDDQFSVERPDGSNFTLKIRSTKLEDSAMYFCASRWRGESNQPQHFGDGTRLSIL.

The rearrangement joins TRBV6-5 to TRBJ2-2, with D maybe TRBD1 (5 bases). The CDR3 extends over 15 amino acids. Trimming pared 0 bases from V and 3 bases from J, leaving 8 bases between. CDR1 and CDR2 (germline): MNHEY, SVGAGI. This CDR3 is CASSYSGADTGELFF. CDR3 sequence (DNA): TGTGCCAGCAGTTACTCTGGGGCGGACACCGGGGAGCTGTTTTTT.

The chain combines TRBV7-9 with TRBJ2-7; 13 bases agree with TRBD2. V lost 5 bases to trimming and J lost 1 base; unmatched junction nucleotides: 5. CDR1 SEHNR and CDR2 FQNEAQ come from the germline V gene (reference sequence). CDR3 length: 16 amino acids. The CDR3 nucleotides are TGTGCCAGCAGCCCAGGGACTAGCGGGAAATCCTACGAGCAGTACTTC. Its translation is CASSPGTSGKSYEQYF. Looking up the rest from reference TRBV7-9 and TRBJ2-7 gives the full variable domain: DTGVSQNPRHKITKRGQNVTFRCDPISEHNRLYWYRQTLGQGPEFLTYFQNEAQLEKSRLLSDRFSAERPKGSFSTLEIQRTEQGDSAMYLCASSPGTSGKSYEQYFGPGTRLTVT.

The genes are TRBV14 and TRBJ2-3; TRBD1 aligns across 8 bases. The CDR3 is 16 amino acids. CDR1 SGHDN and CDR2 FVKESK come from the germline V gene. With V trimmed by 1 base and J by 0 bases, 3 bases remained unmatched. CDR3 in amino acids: CASSQGTGRSTDTQYF. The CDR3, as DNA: TGTGCCAGCAGCCAAGGGACAGGGCGAAGCACAGATACGCAGTATTTT.

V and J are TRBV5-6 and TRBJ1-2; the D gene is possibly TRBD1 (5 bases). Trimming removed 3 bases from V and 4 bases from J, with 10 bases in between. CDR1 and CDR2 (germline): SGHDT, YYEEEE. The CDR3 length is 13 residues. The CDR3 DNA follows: TGTGCCAGCAGCTCGCAGGGAACCTATGGCTACACCTTC. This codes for CASSSQGTYGYTF.

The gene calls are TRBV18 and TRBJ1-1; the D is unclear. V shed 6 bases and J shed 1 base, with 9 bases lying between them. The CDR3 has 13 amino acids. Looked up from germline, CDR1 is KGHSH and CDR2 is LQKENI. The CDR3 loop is CASSRVQNTEAFF. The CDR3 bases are TGTGCCAGCTCCCGGGTTCAGAACACTGAAGCTTTCTTT.

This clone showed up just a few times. CDR3 residues: CASSHRDTEAFF. The CDR3 DNA follows: TGTGCCAGCAGCCACAGGGATACTGAAGCTTTCTTT. The chain has TRBV6-6 and TRBJ1-1; D perhaps matches TRBD1 (6 bases). V was clipped by 6 bases and J by 5 bases, with 10 bases between them. Looked up from germline, CDR1 is MNHNY and CDR2 is SVGAGI (reference sequence). This CDR3 has 12 residues.

CDR3 sequence: CASSLGLNEKLFF. The CDR3 DNA follows: TGTGCCAGCAGCTTGGGTCTGAATGAAAAACTGTTTTTT. The chain is built from TRBV5-5 and TRBJ1-4; D unresolved. The V gene lost 0 bases and the J gene lost 5 bases, with 5 bases spanning the gap. Germline V lookup: CDR1 SGHKS, CDR2 YYEKEE (reference sequence). The CDR3 spans 13 residues.

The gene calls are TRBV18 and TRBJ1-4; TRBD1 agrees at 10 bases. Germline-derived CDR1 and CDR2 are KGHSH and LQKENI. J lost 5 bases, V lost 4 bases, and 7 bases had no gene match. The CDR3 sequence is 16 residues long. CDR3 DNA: TGTGCCAGCTCACTCTTCTCGGGACAGGGGAATGAAAAACTGTTTTTT. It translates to CASSLFSGQGNEKLFF.

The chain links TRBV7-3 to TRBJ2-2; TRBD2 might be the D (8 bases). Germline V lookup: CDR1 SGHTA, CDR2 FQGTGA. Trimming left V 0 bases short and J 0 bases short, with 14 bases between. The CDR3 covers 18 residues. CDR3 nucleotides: TGTGCCAGCAGCTTAACGATAGCGGGACAGCCGAACACCGGGGAGCTGTTTTTT. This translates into CASSLTIAGQPNTGELFF.

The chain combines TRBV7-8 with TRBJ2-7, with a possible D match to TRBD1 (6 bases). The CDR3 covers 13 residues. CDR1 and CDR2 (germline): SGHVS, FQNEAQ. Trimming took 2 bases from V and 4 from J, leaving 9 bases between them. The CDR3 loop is CASSLSRGYEQYF. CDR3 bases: TGTGCCAGCAGCTTATCAAGGGGGTACGAGCAGTACTTC.

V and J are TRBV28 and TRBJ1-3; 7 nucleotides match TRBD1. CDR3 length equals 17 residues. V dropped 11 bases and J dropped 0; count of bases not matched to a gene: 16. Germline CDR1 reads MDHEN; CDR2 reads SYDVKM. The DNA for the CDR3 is TGTGCCGCACTCACAGGGGATCAGGGTGGCTCTGGAAACACCATATATTTT. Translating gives CAALTGDQGGSGNTIYF.

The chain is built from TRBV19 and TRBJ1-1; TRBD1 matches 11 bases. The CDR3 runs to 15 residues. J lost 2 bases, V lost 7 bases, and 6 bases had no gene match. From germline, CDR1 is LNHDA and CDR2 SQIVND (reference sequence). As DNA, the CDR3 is TGTGCCAGTAAGGAACGGACAGGGGGCAACACTGAAGCTTTCTTT. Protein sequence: CASKERTGGNTEAFF.

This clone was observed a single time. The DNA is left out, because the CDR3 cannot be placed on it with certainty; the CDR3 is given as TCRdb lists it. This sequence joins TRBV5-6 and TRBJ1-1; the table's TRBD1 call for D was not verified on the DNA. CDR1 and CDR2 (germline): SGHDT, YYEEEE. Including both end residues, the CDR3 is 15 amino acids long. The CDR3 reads CASSFGPGVNTEAFF.

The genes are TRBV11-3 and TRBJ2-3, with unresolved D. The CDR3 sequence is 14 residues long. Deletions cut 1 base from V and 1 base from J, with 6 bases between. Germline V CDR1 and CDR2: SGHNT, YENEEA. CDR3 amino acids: CASSLVSGTDTQYF. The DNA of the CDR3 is TGTGCCAGCAGCTTAGTGTCCGGCACAGATACGCAGTATTTT.

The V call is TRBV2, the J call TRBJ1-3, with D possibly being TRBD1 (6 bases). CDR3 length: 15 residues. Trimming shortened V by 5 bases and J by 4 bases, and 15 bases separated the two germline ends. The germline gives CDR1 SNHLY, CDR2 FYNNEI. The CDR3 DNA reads TGTGCCAGCAGTTCCTTACAGGGACGAGGAAACACCATATATTTT. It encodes CASSSLQGRGNTIYF. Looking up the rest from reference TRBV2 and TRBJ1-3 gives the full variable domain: EPEVTQTPSHQVTQMGQEVILRCVPISNHLYFYWYRQILGQKVEFLVSFYNNEISEKSEIFDDQFSVERPDGSNFTLKIRSTKLEDSAMYFCASSSLQGRGNTIYFGEGSWLTVV.

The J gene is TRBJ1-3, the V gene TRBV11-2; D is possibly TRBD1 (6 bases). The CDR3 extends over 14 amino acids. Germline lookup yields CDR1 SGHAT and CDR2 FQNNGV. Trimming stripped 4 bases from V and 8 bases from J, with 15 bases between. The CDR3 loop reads CASSSGSYRDTIYF. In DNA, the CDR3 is TGTGCCAGCAGCTCAGGATCCTACAGGGACACCATATATTTT.

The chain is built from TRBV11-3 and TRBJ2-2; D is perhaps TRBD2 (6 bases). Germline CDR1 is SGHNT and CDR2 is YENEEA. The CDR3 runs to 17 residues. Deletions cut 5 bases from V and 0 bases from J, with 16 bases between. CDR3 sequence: CASSLGLPGANTGELFF. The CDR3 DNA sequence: TGTGCCAGCAGCCTGGGATTGCCGGGAGCGAACACCGGGGAGCTGTTTTTT.

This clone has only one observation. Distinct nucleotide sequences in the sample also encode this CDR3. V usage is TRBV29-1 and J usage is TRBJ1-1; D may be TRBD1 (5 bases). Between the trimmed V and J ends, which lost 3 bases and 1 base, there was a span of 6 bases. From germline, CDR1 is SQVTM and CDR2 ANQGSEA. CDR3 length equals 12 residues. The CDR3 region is CSVDRANTEAFF. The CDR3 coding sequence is TGCAGCGTTGACAGGGCGAACACTGAAGCTTTCTTT.

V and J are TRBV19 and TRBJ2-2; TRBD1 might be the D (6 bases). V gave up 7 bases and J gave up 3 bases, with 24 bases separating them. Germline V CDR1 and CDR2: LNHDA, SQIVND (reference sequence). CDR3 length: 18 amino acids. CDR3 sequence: CASMSGGWTDEYTGELFF. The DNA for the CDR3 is TGTGCCAGTATGTCGGGTGGATGGACAGATGAATACACCGGGGAGCTGTTTTTT.

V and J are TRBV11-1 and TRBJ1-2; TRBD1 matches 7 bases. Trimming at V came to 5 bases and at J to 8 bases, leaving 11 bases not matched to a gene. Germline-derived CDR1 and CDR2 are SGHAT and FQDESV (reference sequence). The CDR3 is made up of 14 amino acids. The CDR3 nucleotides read TGTGCCAGCAGCCCTCGACAGGGTAGGAACGGCTACACCTTC. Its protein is CASSPRQGRNGYTF.

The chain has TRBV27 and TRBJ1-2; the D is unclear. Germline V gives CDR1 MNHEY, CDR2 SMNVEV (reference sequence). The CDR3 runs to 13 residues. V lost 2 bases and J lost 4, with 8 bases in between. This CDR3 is CASSLRGFYGYTF. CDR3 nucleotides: TGTGCCAGCAGTTTACGCGGGTTCTATGGCTACACCTTC.

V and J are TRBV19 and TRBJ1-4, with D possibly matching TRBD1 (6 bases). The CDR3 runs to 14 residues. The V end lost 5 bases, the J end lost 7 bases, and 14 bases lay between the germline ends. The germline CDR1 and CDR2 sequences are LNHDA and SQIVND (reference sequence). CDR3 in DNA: TGTGCCAGTAGTTCACAGGGTTTGGGTGAAAAACTGTTTTTT. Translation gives CASSSQGLGEKLFF.